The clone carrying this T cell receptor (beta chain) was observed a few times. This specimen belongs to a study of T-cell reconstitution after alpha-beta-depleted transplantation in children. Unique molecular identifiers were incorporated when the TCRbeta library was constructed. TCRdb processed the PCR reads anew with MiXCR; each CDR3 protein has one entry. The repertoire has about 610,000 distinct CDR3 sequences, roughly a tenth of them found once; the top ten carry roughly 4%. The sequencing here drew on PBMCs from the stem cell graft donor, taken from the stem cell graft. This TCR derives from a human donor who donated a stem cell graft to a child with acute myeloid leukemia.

DNA of the CDR3: TGTGCCTGGAGGGACAGGGTGATAACTGAAGCTTTCTTT. Its protein is CAWRDRVITEAFF. The rearrangement uses TRBV30 and TRBJ1-1, with TRBD1 identical over 8 bases. CDR1 is GTSNPN and CDR2 is SVGIG in the germline V gene (reference sequence). J gave up 5 bases and V 3 bases, and 5 bases lay outside the gene matches. The CDR3 is 13 residues long.